This passage covers 30 T cell receptor beta chains from one sample sequenced in a study of PD-1 blockade in classical Hodgkin lymphoma. Time point of the sample: cycle 4 day 1 (C4D1), after about 6 weeks of nivolumab. Brentuximab vedotin exposure varied among the patients, all of whom had relapsed after autologous stem cell transplantation. Data came from immunoSEQ multiplex PCR; TCRdb stores just in-frame clones and leaves some out. The table records about 50,000 clones, around four fifths of them present only once. Source: peripheral blood mononuclear cells (PBMCs), taken before the fourth cycle of nivolumab. The receptors stem from a human donor with classical Hodgkin lymphoma.

The chain has TRBV4-3 and TRBJ2-2; D is tentatively TRBD1 or TRBD2 (7 bases each). Trimming removed 1 base at V and 6 bases at J, with 12 bases between. This CDR3 has 15 amino acids. Germline CDR1 LGHNA, CDR2 YSLEER. The CDR3 is CASSQVRGGAGELFF. CDR3 nucleotides: TGCGCCAGCAGCCAAGTCAGGGGGGGGGCCGGGGAGCTGTTTTTT.

The V gene is TRBV6-1, the J gene TRBJ1-3; the D is unclear. Germline loops: CDR1 MNHNS, CDR2 SASEGT. The CDR3 extends over 13 amino acids. Trimming cost V 8 bases and J 4 bases, with 12 bases left between them. CDR3 nucleotide sequence: TGTGCCAGCGGAAGTAGGGCCGGAAACACCATATATTTT. Translated: CASGSRAGNTIYF.

This chain links TRBV18 with TRBJ1-5, with D tentatively TRBD1 (6 bases). Trimming cost V 1 base and J 7 bases, with 8 bases left between them. There are 13 residues in the CDR3. The germline V gene encodes CDR1 KGHSH and CDR2 LQKENI. The CDR3 DNA is TGTGCCAGCTCACCACAGGGGGGGCAGCCCCAGCATTTT. Its translation is CASSPQGGQPQHF.

This clone was observed a few times. The V and J genes are TRBV11-2 and TRBJ1-1; tentative D call: TRBD1 (6 bases). CDR3 length equals 13 residues. The ends were cut back, 8 bases at V and 1 base at J, with 11 bases in the middle. The germline V gene has CDR1 SGHAT and CDR2 FQNNGV. CDR3 loop: CASGPDRNTEAFF. The CDR3 region has the DNA TGTGCCAGCGGCCCGGACAGGAACACTGAAGCTTTCTTT. The full variable domain, with the rest looked up from reference TRBV11-2 and TRBJ1-1, is EAGVAQSPRYKIIEKRQSVAFWCNPISGHATLYWYQQILGQGPKLLIQFQNNGVVDDSQLPKDRFSAERLKGVDSTLKIQPAKLEDSAVYLCASGPDRNTEAFFGQGTRLTVV.

The chain has TRBV28 and TRBJ2-2; no clear D gene. This CDR3 has 13 amino acids. Germline values: CDR1 MDHEN, CDR2 SYDVKM. Between the trimmed V and J ends, which lost 6 bases and 4 bases, there was a span of 9 bases. The CDR3 spells CASSDSSTGELFF. The CDR3, as DNA: TGTGCCAGCAGCGACTCATCCACCGGGGAGCTGTTTTTT.

The gene calls are TRBV5-1 and TRBJ2-7; D may correspond to TRBD1 or TRBD2 (5 bases each). CDR1 is SGHRS and CDR2 is YFSETQ in the germline V gene. The CDR3 runs to 13 residues. Trimming took 4 bases from V and 4 from J, leaving 12 bases between them. The CDR3 sequence: CASSPGTLYEQYF. In DNA, the CDR3 is TGCGCCAGCAGCCCTGGGACCTTATACGAGCAGTACTTC. Drawing the rest from reference TRBV5-1 and TRBJ2-7, the complete variable domain is KAGVTQTPRYLIKTRGQQVTLSCSPISGHRSVSWYQQTPGQGLQFLFEYFSETQRNKGNFPGRFSGRQFSNSRSEMNVSTLELGDSALYLCASSPGTLYEQYFGPGTRLTVT.

The rearrangement uses TRBV4-1 and TRBJ2-7; 10 bases match TRBD2. J gave up 4 bases and V 4 bases, and 7 bases lay outside the gene matches. Germline values: CDR1 MGHRA, CDR2 YSYEKL. The CDR3 is made up of 15 amino acids. The CDR3 region is CASSRIPGLAYEQYF. The CDR3 DNA reads TGCGCCAGCAGCCGTATACCGGGACTAGCGTACGAGCAGTACTTC.

The gene calls are TRBV6-5 and TRBJ2-3, with unresolved D. The CDR3 contains 13 residues. Germline V lookup: CDR1 MNHEY, CDR2 SVGAGI. The V end lost 11 bases, the J end lost 4 bases, and 16 bases lay between the germline ends. DNA for the CDR3: TGTGCCTCAGCCCCCAGCGACCCAGATACGCAGTATTTT. This sequence encodes CASAPSDPDTQYF.

The gene calls are TRBV11-2 and TRBJ2-3; 8 positions match TRBD2. CDR1 SGHAT and CDR2 FQNNGV come from the germline V gene. The CDR3 sequence is 16 residues long. The V gene end was trimmed by 2 bases and the J gene end by 6 bases; junction bases not matched to a gene: 10. In DNA, the CDR3 is TGTGCCAGCAGCTTAAGGGCGAGCGGGAGAGGTGATACGCAGTATTTT. It yields the protein CASSLRASGRGDTQYF.

The V and J genes are TRBV6-5 and TRBJ1-2; D is perhaps TRBD1 (5 bases). CDR1 MNHEY and CDR2 SVGAGI come from the germline V gene. The CDR3 totals 13 residues. V gave up 8 bases and J gave up 2 bases, with 12 bases separating them. The CDR3 sequence is CASGRDGNYGYTF. CDR3 nucleotide sequence: TGTGCCAGCGGTCGGGACGGGAACTATGGCTACACCTTC.

The chain couples TRBV5-4 to TRBJ2-7; 7 bases match TRBD1. Trimming cost V 5 bases and J 3 bases; bases outside gene matches: 8. The CDR3 sequence is 14 residues long. Germline CDR1 and CDR2: SGHNT and YYREEE (reference sequence). The CDR3 protein is CASSPGGVVYEQYF. The CDR3 bases are TGTGCCAGCAGTCCAGGGGGAGTAGTCTACGAGCAGTACTTC. Based on the CDR3 plus reference TRBV5-4 and TRBJ2-7, the full variable domain is ETGVTQSPTHLIKTRGQQVTLRCSSQSGHNTVSWYQQALGQGPQFIFQYYREEENGRGNFPPRFSGLQFPNYSSELNVNALELDDSALYLCASSPGGVVYEQYFGPGTRLTVT.

The J gene is TRBJ1-3, the V gene TRBV7-2; D gene uncertain. There are 14 residues in the CDR3. Deletions cut 0 bases from V and 4 bases from J, with 7 bases between. Germline V gives CDR1 SGHTA, CDR2 FQGNSA. CDR3 bases: TGTGCCAGCAGCTTAGCGCATCAGGGAAACACCATATATTTT. The encoded protein is CASSLAHQGNTIYF.

The chain links TRBV5-1 to TRBJ2-7, with TRBD2 identical over 10 bases. Germline assignment: CDR1 SGHRS and CDR2 YFSETQ. The junction had 6 bases not matched to a gene; V was cut back by 1 base and J by 5 bases. The CDR3 totals 15 residues. The DNA of the CDR3 is TGCGCCAGCAGCTTGAGGAGCGGGAGGGCCGACGAGCAGTACTTC. Translating it yields CASSLRSGRADEQYF.

The V call is TRBV11-2, the J call TRBJ1-1, with D unresolved. V was shortened by 5 bases and J by 5 bases, with 9 bases between the two germline ends. The CDR3 is made up of 12 amino acids. Germline V gene lookup returns CDR1 SGHAT and CDR2 FQNNGV. CDR3 bases: TGTGCCAGCAGCCGAGGAGGAACTGAAGCTTTCTTT. Translation gives CASSRGGTEAFF.

The sample holds a few counts of this clone. This rearrangement joins TRBV28 to TRBJ2-3; D is undetermined. Trimming left V 6 bases short and J 8 bases short, with 21 bases between. Germline values: CDR1 MDHEN, CDR2 SYDVKM. CDR3 size: 15 residues. The CDR3 DNA sequence: TGTGCCAGCAGCCGACGGCGGAATCGAGCGTCTACGCAGTATTTT. It specifies CASSRRRNRASTQYF.

This clone was seen just once. This chain uses TRBV9 with TRBJ2-5; TRBD1 is a possible D gene (5 bases). Germline V gene sequence: CDR1 SGDLS, CDR2 YYNGEE. Trimming left V 3 bases short and J 4 bases short, with 10 bases between. CDR3 length: 13 residues. The CDR3 DNA reads TGTGCCAGCAGCGCGGACATGGGAGAGACCCAGTACTTC. It specifies CASSADMGETQYF.

This clone was recorded many times. The identical CDR3 is also encoded by other nucleotide sequences in the sample. The V call is TRBV9, the J call TRBJ1-6, with D unresolved. There are 13 residues in the CDR3. The germline V gene encodes CDR1 SGDLS and CDR2 YYNGEE. V was cut by 1 base and J by 8 bases, with 7 bases left in between. CDR3: CASSVTSDSPLHF. The DNA of the CDR3 is TGTGCCAGCAGCGTAACTTCGGATTCACCCCTCCACTTT.

Concerning this clone itself: A single base separates this from a much larger clone, so it may be a read error. The chain has TRBV2 and TRBJ2-7; D is ambiguous. This CDR3 comprises 14 residues. With 4 bases removed from V and 5 bases from J, the gap between germline ends came to 15 bases. Per germline, CDR1 SNHLY and CDR2 FYNNEI. The CDR3 bases are TGTGCCAGCAGTGTTTCCCTCTACCAGCACGAGCAGTACTTC. Translated: CASSVSLYQHEQYF.

Only a few counts were recorded for this clone. The chain links TRBV2 to TRBJ1-2, with TRBD1 matching over 10 bases. Germline V gene sequence: CDR1 SNHLY, CDR2 FYNNEI. CDR3 length equals 14 residues. Trimming removed 10 bases from V and 2 bases from J; junction bases left unmatched: 7. The CDR3 DNA is TGTGCCACCTCCGGGACAGGGGAGAACTATGGCTACACCTTC. It encodes CATSGTGENYGYTF.

The chain has TRBV28 and TRBJ2-3, with TRBD2 matching over 9 bases. CDR1 is MDHEN, CDR2 SYDVKM, per germline. The CDR3 consists of 16 residues. Trimming took 2 bases from V and 4 from J; bases not matched to a gene: 7. The CDR3 spells CASSLGRLAGSDTQYF. The CDR3 DNA reads as TGTGCCAGCAGTTTAGGAAGGCTAGCGGGATCAGATACGCAGTATTTT.

The chain recombines TRBV28 with TRBJ1-1; D not resolved. From germline, CDR1 is MDHEN and CDR2 SYDVKM. CDR3 length: 15 amino acids. Between the trimmed V and J ends, which lost 3 bases and 1 base, there was a span of 12 bases. This CDR3 reads CASSFARAGNTEAFF. The CDR3 DNA reads TGTGCCAGCAGTTTCGCCCGGGCAGGGAACACTGAAGCTTTCTTT.

V and J are TRBV11-2 and TRBJ2-2; 11 bases are shared with TRBD2. This CDR3 spans 17 amino acids. V was clipped by 9 bases and J by 4 bases; unmatched bases: 13. In germline, CDR1 is SGHAT, CDR2 FQNNGV. CDR3 protein: CASWRASGRKFTGELFF. For the CDR3, the DNA is TGTGCCAGTTGGAGGGCTAGCGGGAGGAAATTCACCGGGGAGCTGTTTTTT. The whole variable domain, filled in from reference TRBV11-2 and TRBJ2-2, reads EAGVAQSPRYKIIEKRQSVAFWCNPISGHATLYWYQQILGQGPKLLIQFQNNGVVDDSQLPKDRFSAERLKGVDSTLKIQPAKLEDSAVYLCASWRASGRKFTGELFFGEGSRLTVL.

V is TRBV4-1 and J is TRBJ2-1; possible D gene TRBD1, 5 bases. Between the trimmed V and J ends, which lost 0 bases and 0 bases, there was a span of 12 bases. Germline V gene data show CDR1 as MGHRA and CDR2 as YSYEKL. This CDR3 spans 17 amino acids. This CDR3 is CASSQEGRTSSYNEQFF. In DNA form, the CDR3 reads TGCGCCAGCAGCCAAGAGGGGCGGACCAGCTCCTACAATGAGCAGTTCTTC.

The chain has TRBV11-3 and TRBJ2-1; unclear D gene. Germline assignment: CDR1 SGHNT and CDR2 YENEEA. Trimming cost V 0 bases and J 3 bases, with 12 bases left between them. CDR3 length: 16 residues. CDR3 nucleotide sequence: TGTGCCAGCAGCTTAGATTTGGGGATGGACTACAATGAGCAGTTCTTC. The encoded protein is CASSLDLGMDYNEQFF.

This sequence joins TRBV5-8 and TRBJ2-2, with 7 bases fitting TRBD1. The CDR3 spans 13 residues. J lost 4 bases, V lost 7 bases, and 4 bases had no gene match. Per germline, CDR1 SGHTS and CDR2 YDEGEE. As DNA, the CDR3 is TGTGCCAGCGGTAGACAGGGCACCGGGGAGCTGTTTTTT. Translated: CASGRQGTGELFF.

The chain carries TRBV7-2 and TRBJ1-5, with D perhaps matching TRBD1 (5 bases). The CDR3 is 13 amino acids. Trimming took off 6 bases at V and 7 bases at J, with 13 bases between the two ends. Germline CDR1 reads SGHTA; CDR2 reads FQGNSA. CDR3 region: CASSIPGWQPQHF. In nucleotides, the CDR3 is TGTGCCAGCAGTATCCCAGGGTGGCAGCCCCAGCATTTT.

This chain connects TRBV28 to TRBJ1-4; tentative D call: TRBD1 (5 bases). Germline CDR1 is MDHEN and CDR2 is SYDVKM. CDR3 length: 17 amino acids. V lost 2 bases and J 5 bases, leaving 18 bases between the germline ends. CDR3 nucleotide sequence: TGTGCCAGCAGTTTAGTATCTGACGGGACCCAGAATGAAAAACTGTTTTTT. Its translation is CASSLVSDGTQNEKLFF.

This clone was detected only once. The chain recombines TRBV30 with TRBJ2-7; 8 bases map to TRBD2. The V gene's germline CDR1 is GTSNPN and CDR2 SVGIG (reference sequence). The CDR3 totals 14 residues. V lost 8 bases and J lost 0; bases outside the gene matches: 9. CDR3 bases: TGTGCCCTAAAGCGGGAGCCGGGCTCCTACGAGCAGTACTTC. Translating it yields CALKREPGSYEQYF.

This clone was observed a single time. The chain combines TRBV6-1 with TRBJ2-7; 9 bases line up with TRBD1. Germline V CDR1 and CDR2: MNHNS, SASEGT. The length of the CDR3 is 13 residues. The J segment lost 7 bases and the V segment lost 6 bases, leaving 7 bases of the junction unmatched. The CDR3: CASSWTGVREQYF. In nucleotides, the CDR3 is TGTGCCAGCAGCTGGACAGGGGTGCGGGAGCAGTACTTC.

This clone appeared a few times. The chain carries TRBV7-6 and TRBJ2-7; D assignment may be TRBD1 or TRBD2 (5 bases each). The CDR3 covers 14 residues. V lost 1 base to trimming and J lost 2 bases, with 9 bases between them. Germline assignment: CDR1 SGHVS and CDR2 FNYEAQ. The CDR3 bases are TGTGCCAGCAGCTTAGATGGGGGACCCTACGAGCAGTACTTC. This gives the protein CASSLDGGPYEQYF.